This paragraph reports one TCR beta chain. Its target is unknown. Data came from immunoSEQ multiplex PCR; TCRdb stores just in-frame clones and leaves some out. The data hold some 15,000 clones, with around 87% observed a single time. From germline, CDR1 is WNHNN and CDR2 SYGVQD (reference sequence). V was shortened by 4 bases and J by 6 bases, with 12 bases between the two germline ends. The CDR3 runs 14 residues. Focal radiation plus CTLA-4 blockade with ipilimumab was given to patients with chemo-refractory metastatic non-small-cell lung cancer. The source of the sample is a study of radiotherapy plus CTLA-4 blockade in lung cancer. Findings and limits, study-wide: Blood saw expansion of tumor-derived TCR clones after radiotherapy plus ipilimumab. Early clone dynamics of blood T cells, plus interferon-beta, reportedly predicted response best.

This receptor was taken from a human donor with non-small cell lung cancer that progressed on radiotherapy plus ipilimumab. Some clones in this sample may be carry-over from other donors' samples. V and J are TRBV10-1 and TRBJ2-2, with D uncertain. The sequencing used peripheral blood, collected from a patient treated with radiotherapy plus ipilimumab. CDR3 loop: CASSAHQVAGELFF. The CDR3 coding sequence is TGCGCCAGCAGTGCCCATCAGGTCGCCGGGGAGCTGTTTTTT.